The clone carrying this T cell receptor beta chain has only a few counts. What it recognizes is unknown. Peripheral blood came from all dose cohorts at three timepoints. Method: immunoSEQ multiplex PCR; TCRdb's copy keeps in-frame clones and lacks some. The sample includes under 60,000 clones, around 84% seen only once; the top ten take 11%. This record belongs to a study of OX40 agonist ivuxolimab in advanced cancers. General study points: Fewer expanded clones were found on average in CD4+ than in CD8+ T cells.

This TCR was sampled from an adult with an advanced solid tumor such as melanoma, head and neck, liver or kidney cancer. Sample: CD4+ or CD8+ T cells sorted from blood, taken in a trial of the OX40 agonist ivuxolimab.

CDR3 nucleotides: TGTGCCATCAGTGAGGAGAATAGGAGGCCGGACGCGTACATTCAGTACTTC. Amino acids: CAISEENRRPDAYIQYF. This chain connects TRBV10-3 to TRBJ2-4, with D maybe TRBD2 (5 bases). The CDR3 consists of 17 residues. Germline loops: CDR1 ENHRY, CDR2 SYGVKD. The V end lost 2 bases, the J end lost 8 bases, and 22 bases lay between the germline ends.